A selection of T cell receptor beta chains follows, all from one sample in a study of OX40 agonist ivuxolimab in advanced cancers. The method was immunoSEQ multiplex PCR; TCRdb's version includes in-frame clones alone and lacks a portion of them. The top ten clones hold about 7% of a sample with 48,000 or so clones, 85% to 95% of them seen once. This specimen was CD4+ or CD8+ T cells sorted from blood, taken in a trial of the OX40 agonist ivuxolimab. The receptors were sampled from an adult with an advanced solid tumor such as melanoma, head and neck, liver or kidney cancer. Each CDR3 is given with its conserved first and last residue. D genes are given only for firm matches.

v_call	j_call	d_call	cdr3_aa
TRBV6-1	TRBJ2-7	TRBD2	CASSAPSGGQGEQYF
TRBV6-5	TRBJ1-2	.	CASSRGWGLPGYTF
TRBV15	TRBJ2-1	TRBD2	CATSRALAGVHEQFF
TRBV4-1	TRBJ2-3	.	CASSHRPDTQYF
TRBV7-9	TRBJ1-6	.	CASSMGVYNSPLHF
TRBV13	TRBJ1-1	.	CASSFYGTYTHTEAFF
TRBV7-9	TRBJ2-2	.	CASTLVTGELFF
TRBV5-4	TRBJ1-1	.	CASSLTGFPEAFF
TRBV5-6	TRBJ2-5	.	CASSLNREGPDETQYF
TRBV4-2	TRBJ2-3	.	CASSQDTIHPSTDTQYF
TRBV5-1	TRBJ1-5	TRBD1	CASSKGADQPQHF
TRBV19	TRBJ1-2	.	CASSIAPSGARDGYTF
TRBV7-9	TRBJ1-1	TRBD1	CASPPGTVTAEAFF
TRBV7-8	TRBJ1-3	.	CASSPGVGNTIYF
TRBV15	TRBJ2-1	TRBD2	CATEPRGGYNEQFF
TRBV14	TRBJ1-5	.	CASSQGVGNQPQHF
TRBV6-1	TRBJ2-2	.	CASSPGHYTGELFF
TRBV29-1	TRBJ2-7	.	CSVEDGPGRSYEQYF
TRBV21-1	TRBJ2-1	.	CASSTKPRGLAGGGVQFF
TRBV5-4	TRBJ1-3	.	CASSHSGPLSGNTIYF
TRBV7-6	TRBJ1-3	TRBD1	CASQGGAGNTIYF
TRBV11-2	TRBJ2-7	.	CASSSRYEQYF
TRBV2	TRBJ1-1	TRBD1	CASYRGTEAFF
TRBV4-1	TRBJ2-2	TRBD2	CASTAGTSNGGELFF
TRBV5-4	TRBJ2-3	.	CASSLTNSDTQYF
TRBV27	TRBJ1-6	.	CASSLYANSLRSPLHF
TRBV5-6	TRBJ1-1	.	CASSLELNTEAFF
TRBV18	TRBJ1-4	TRBD1	CASSPSSGTGKEKLFF
TRBV11-2	TRBJ2-7	.	CASSLERDTPYEQYF
TRBV6-5	TRBJ1-1	.	CASSHRQGLNTEAFF
TRBV28	TRBJ2-1	.	CASNGGTSYNEQFF
TRBV27	TRBJ1-6	.	CASSFDRSPNSPLHF
TRBV6-4	TRBJ2-1	TRBD2	CASSNDGGAGNEQFF
TRBV9	TRBJ1-3	.	CASSVGVASGNTIYF
TRBV27	TRBJ2-3	.	CASRPLNSPQYF